One and the same sample provided the 19 T cell receptor beta chains below, sequenced in a study of blood T cell repertoires in COVID-19. Generated by immunoSEQ multiplex PCR, the TCRdb table keeps only in-frame clones and is missing some. The sample holds about 63,000 clones; less than 80% are singletons and the top ten take over 25%. Source material: peripheral blood. The source is a human donor in a cohort sampled during active COVID-19.

This clone was detected once. This chain joins TRBV19 and TRBJ1-3; TRBD1 matches 7 bases. This CDR3 comprises 14 residues. Trimming removed 4 bases from V and 4 bases from J; junction bases left unmatched: 4. Germline V gene sequence: CDR1 LNHDA, CDR2 SQIVND (reference sequence). The CDR3 region is CASSKTGNGNTIYF. The CDR3 DNA sequence: TGTGCCAGTAGTAAGACAGGGAACGGAAACACCATATATTTT. The full variable domain, with the rest looked up from reference TRBV19 and TRBJ1-3, is DGGITQSPKYLFRKEGQNVTLSCEQNLNHDAMYWYRQDPGQGLRLIYYSQIVNDFQKGDIAEGYSVSREKKESFPLTVTSAQKNPTAFYLCASSKTGNGNTIYFGEGSWLTVV.

The sample holds a few counts of this clone. The chain uses TRBV12-3 or TRBV12-4 and TRBJ1-1; TRBD1 is a possible D gene (6 bases). V was trimmed by 4 bases and J by 5 bases, leaving 11 bases between them. CDR3 length: 13 residues. The CDR3 DNA sequence: TGTGCCAGCAGTTGGGGGCTACTGACTGAAGCTTTCTTT. Protein product: CASSWGLLTEAFF.

A few counts support this clone. The chain is built from TRBV7-9 and TRBJ2-3; D is undetermined. V lost 6 bases, J lost 4 bases, and 11 bases lay in between. Germline loops: CDR1 SEHNR, CDR2 FQNEAQ (reference sequence). This CDR3 has 13 amino acids. The CDR3 region is CASSYSMPDTQYF. The DNA of the CDR3 is TGTGCCAGCAGTTATAGTATGCCAGATACGCAGTATTTT.

The V call is TRBV7-2, the J call TRBJ1-1, with 11 positions matching TRBD1. The trim removed 6 bases at V and 5 bases at J, leaving 8 bases unmatched. Germline V CDR1 and CDR2: SGHTA, FQGNSA. The CDR3 runs to 15 residues. The CDR3 spells CASRPGTGGETEAFF. Here the CDR3 DNA reads TGTGCCAGCAGACCTGGGACAGGGGGGGAGACTGAAGCTTTCTTT.

The chain carries TRBV4-3 and TRBJ2-1, with no clear D. This CDR3 is 16 amino acids long. Germline CDR1 LGHNA, CDR2 YSLEER. The V end was cut by 3 bases, the J end by 0 bases, with 12 bases between. This chain's CDR3 is CASSHRERTSYNEQFF. CDR3 in DNA: TGCGCCAGCAGCCATAGAGAGCGAACCTCCTACAATGAGCAGTTCTTC.

This chain connects TRBV5-8 to TRBJ1-5; the D is unclear. V dropped 4 bases and J dropped 0 bases, with 11 bases sitting between them. The CDR3 length is 15 residues. Germline loops: CDR1 SGHTS, CDR2 YDEGEE. CDR3 amino acids: CASSPTRYSNQPQHF. In DNA form, the CDR3 reads TGTGCCAGCAGCCCGACACGGTATAGCAATCAGCCCCAGCATTTT.

The rearrangement uses TRBV7-8 and TRBJ2-5; D perhaps matches TRBD2 (5 bases). The CDR3 is made up of 13 amino acids. Trimming took off 0 bases at V and 5 bases at J, with 7 bases between the two ends. The germline gives CDR1 SGHVS, CDR2 FQNEAQ. As DNA, the CDR3 is TGTGCCAGCAGCTTAGCTAGCGCCGAGACCCAGTACTTC. Its translation is CASSLASAETQYF. Looking up the rest from reference TRBV7-8 and TRBJ2-5 gives the full variable domain: GAGVSQSPRYKVAKRGQDVALRCDPISGHVSLFWYQQALGQGPEFLTYFQNEAQLDKSGLPSDRFFAERPEGSVSTLKIQRTQQEDSAVYLCASSLASAETQYFGPGTRLLVL.

The J gene is TRBJ2-7, the V gene TRBV4-2; 8 nucleotides agree with TRBD2. The CDR3 runs to 24 residues. CDR1 and CDR2 (germline): LGHNA, YNFKEQ. V shed 0 bases, J shed 2 bases, and the junction held 30 bases outside the gene matches. CDR3 sequence reads: CASSQESPGLGAGNLAGVTYEQYF. The CDR3 DNA sequence: TGTGCCAGCAGCCAAGAGAGCCCTGGACTCGGGGCGGGGAATCTAGCGGGCGTTACCTACGAGCAGTACTTC.

The chain recombines TRBV4-1 with TRBJ2-1, with a tentative D call TRBD1 (6 bases). This CDR3 has 16 residues. Germline V gene sequence: CDR1 MGHRA, CDR2 YSYEKL. V was cut by 7 bases and J by 1 base, with 17 bases left in between. CDR3 residues: CASTPIPDSSYNEQFF. The CDR3 nucleotides are TGCGCCAGCACCCCGATACCGGACAGTTCCTACAATGAGCAGTTCTTC.

The J gene is TRBJ2-7, the V gene TRBV18; 11 nucleotides line up with TRBD2. The V gene end was trimmed by 2 bases and the J gene end by 7 bases; junction bases not matched to a gene: 10. Germline V lookup: CDR1 KGHSH, CDR2 LQKENI. CDR3 length: 16 amino acids. DNA of the CDR3: TGTGCCAGCTCACCAGGAATAGCGGGAGGGCCAGGAGAGCAGTACTTC. It is translated as CASSPGIAGGPGEQYF.

The chain couples TRBV11-3 to TRBJ2-6; D remains ambiguous. Germline CDR1 SGHNT, CDR2 YENEEA. The CDR3 length is 15 residues. V lost 1 base to trimming and J lost 1 base, with 5 bases between them. In DNA, the CDR3 is TGTGCCAGCAGCTTAGCTCTTTCTGGGGCCAACGTCCTGACTTTC. This translates into CASSLALSGANVLTF.

The chain uses TRBV19 and TRBJ1-2; 9 nucleotides agree with TRBD1. With V trimmed by 10 bases and J by 5 bases, 8 bases remained unmatched. The CDR3 has 13 amino acids. Per the germline V gene, CDR1 is LNHDA and CDR2 is SQIVND (reference sequence). CDR3 sequence reads: CATRPGQGYGYTF. The CDR3 bases are TGTGCCACTAGACCGGGACAGGGTTATGGCTACACCTTC.

The DNA for the CDR3 is TGTGCCAGCAGTGCCTCCCTAGAGACCCAGTACTTC. It encodes CASSASLETQYF. V usage is TRBV25-1 and J usage is TRBJ2-5; no definite D call. The germline V gene has CDR1 MGHDK and CDR2 SYGVNS. The germline V and J ends were trimmed by 4 bases and 4 bases, with 7 bases remaining between them. The CDR3 runs to 12 residues. The variable domain in full, completed from reference TRBV25-1 and TRBJ2-5, reads EADIYQTPRYLVIGTGKKITLECSQTMGHDKMYWYQQDPGMELHLIHYSYGVNSTEKGDLSSESTVSRIRTEHFPLTLESARPSHTSQYLCASSASLETQYFGPGTRLLVL.

The chain employs TRBV28 and TRBJ1-5, with TRBD1 matching over 10 bases. V was clipped by 6 bases and J by 6 bases; unmatched bases: 8. The CDR3 length is 15 residues. CDR1 is MDHEN, CDR2 SYDVKM, per germline. The CDR3 DNA is TGTGCCAGCAGGTTCCCGGGACAGGGGTTTCAGCCCCAGCATTTT. Amino acid sequence: CASRFPGQGFQPQHF.

This clone was seen a handful of times. J is TRBJ2-3 and V is TRBV6-5; 12 nucleotides agree with TRBD1. This CDR3 is 15 amino acids long. Germline loops: CDR1 MNHEY, CDR2 SVGAGI. The V gene end was trimmed by 10 bases and the J gene end by 4 bases; junction bases not matched to a gene: 9. The CDR3 nucleotides read TGTGCCACCTCTCGGGGACAGGGGGCTCCAGATACGCAGTATTTT. Translating gives CATSRGQGAPDTQYF.

V gene TRBV3-1 (or the pseudogene TRBV3-2) combines with J gene TRBJ1-4; 7 bases are shared with TRBD1. V trimming: 4 bases; J trimming: 8 bases; junction bases outside the gene matches: 10. Per germline, CDR1 LGHDT and CDR2 YNNKEL (reference sequence). The CDR3 has 15 residues. CDR3 bases: TGTGCCAGCAGCCTACGGACAGGTCGGAGCGAAAAACTGTTTTTT. Protein product: CASSLRTGRSEKLFF.

The J gene is TRBJ2-7, the V gene TRBV19, with 7 positions matching TRBD1. Germline V gives CDR1 LNHDA, CDR2 SQIVND (reference sequence). Trimming at V came to 5 bases and at J to 4 bases, leaving 8 bases not matched to a gene. This CDR3 has 14 residues. CDR3 DNA: TGTGCCAGTAGTCTCCGACAGGGACGTTACGAGCAGTACTTC. This translates into CASSLRQGRYEQYF.

V is TRBV7-2 and J is TRBJ2-2; 9 bases fit TRBD2. V lost 2 bases, J lost 7 bases, and 8 bases stayed unmatched. Germline values: CDR1 SGHTA, CDR2 FQGNSA. This CDR3 is built from 16 residues. Here the CDR3 DNA reads TGTGCCAGCAGCTTATGGAGTAGCGGGAGTGTCGGGGAGCTGTTTTTT. Residues: CASSLWSSGSVGELFF.

Comments on this clone: A junction boundary mismatches the germline segment, possibly from a read error. The chain links TRBV30 to TRBJ1-1, with 8 bases aligning to TRBD1. The CDR3 sequence is 16 residues long. The germline V gene has CDR1 GTSNPN and CDR2 SVGIG (reference sequence). The DNA for the CDR3 is TGTGCCTGGAGTGCCAGGGGGCGCCGGCCCCACACCGAAGCTTTCTTT. Residues: CAWSARGRRPHTEAFF.